This section outlines one T cell receptor (beta chain) sequence together with its context. Its antigen is as yet unknown. This sample was included in a study of STAT5B mutations in CD4+ large granular lymphocyte leukemia. General study points: No patients shared main leukemic clonotypes, though around 25% appeared at low frequency elsewhere. Patient CD4-sorted repertoires stayed more clonal than healthy ones after leukemic-clone removal. Without HLA matching, higher CD4+ than CD8+ T-LGLL clonality could reflect small sample size.

The assay was run at survey level. Profiled with immunoSEQ multiplex PCR; TCRdb holds only in-frame clones, not every one. The repertoire consists of about 35,000 clones, with about 76% occurring once and the leading ten covering 2% to 3%. The V and J ends lost 6 bases and 10 bases respectively, with 13 bases between them. Looked up from germline, CDR1 is DFQATT and CDR2 is SNEGSKA (reference sequence). The CDR3 is 11 amino acids. The V gene is TRBV20-1, the J gene TRBJ2-1; D gene unclear. The material sequenced was CD4+ T cells from blood buffy coats. The sequence derives from a human donor in good health. This chain's CDR3 is CSAPYGEEQFF. CDR3 coding DNA: TGCAGTGCCCCGTATGGAGAGGAGCAGTTCTTC.